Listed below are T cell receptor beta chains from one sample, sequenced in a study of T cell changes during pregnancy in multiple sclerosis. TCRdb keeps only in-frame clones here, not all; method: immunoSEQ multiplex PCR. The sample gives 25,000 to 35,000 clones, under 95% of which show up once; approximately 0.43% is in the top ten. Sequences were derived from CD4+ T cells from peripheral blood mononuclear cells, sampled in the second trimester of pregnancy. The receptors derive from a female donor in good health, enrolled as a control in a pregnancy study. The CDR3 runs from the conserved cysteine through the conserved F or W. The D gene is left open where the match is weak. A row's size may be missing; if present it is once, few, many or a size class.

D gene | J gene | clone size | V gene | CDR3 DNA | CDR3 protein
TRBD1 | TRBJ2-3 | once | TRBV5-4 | TGTGCCAGCAGCTCGACAGGGACAGATACGCAGTATTTT | CASSSTGTDTQYF
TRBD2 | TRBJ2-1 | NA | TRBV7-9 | TGTGCCAGCAGCTTCAGTACGGGCGGGAGCTCCTACAATGAGCAGTTCTTC | CASSFSTGGSSYNEQFF
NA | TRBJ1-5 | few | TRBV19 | TGTGCCAGTAGTATTTATGAGGGTTGGCATAAGCATTTT | CASSIYEGWHKHF
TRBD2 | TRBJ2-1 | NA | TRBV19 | TGTGCCAGTAGTATCGGGACTAGTAGGGTCAATGAGCAGTTCTTC | CASSIGTSRVNEQFF
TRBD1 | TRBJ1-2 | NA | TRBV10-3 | TGTGCCATCAGTGAGGACAGGGGATTGAATGGCTACACCTTC | CAISEDRGLNGYTF
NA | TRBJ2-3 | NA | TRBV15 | TGTGCCACCAGCCCCGGCGGTGTAGATACGCAGTATTTT | CATSPGGVDTQYF
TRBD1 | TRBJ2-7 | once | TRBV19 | TGTGCCAGTAGGCTCGGACAGGGGTACGAGCAGTACTTC | CASRLGQGYEQYF
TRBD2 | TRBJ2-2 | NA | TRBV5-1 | TGCGCCAGCAGCTACCCTACTAGCGGGGGGAAGTACACCGGGGAGCTGTTTTTT | CASSYPTSGGKYTGELFF
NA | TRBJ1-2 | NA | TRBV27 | TGTGCCAGCAGGGCAGCAGGATTTCATGGCTACACCTTC | CASRAAGFHGYTF
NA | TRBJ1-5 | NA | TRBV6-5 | TGTGCCAGCAGTTACAAGGGGGATCAGCCCCAGCATTTT | CASSYKGDQPQHF